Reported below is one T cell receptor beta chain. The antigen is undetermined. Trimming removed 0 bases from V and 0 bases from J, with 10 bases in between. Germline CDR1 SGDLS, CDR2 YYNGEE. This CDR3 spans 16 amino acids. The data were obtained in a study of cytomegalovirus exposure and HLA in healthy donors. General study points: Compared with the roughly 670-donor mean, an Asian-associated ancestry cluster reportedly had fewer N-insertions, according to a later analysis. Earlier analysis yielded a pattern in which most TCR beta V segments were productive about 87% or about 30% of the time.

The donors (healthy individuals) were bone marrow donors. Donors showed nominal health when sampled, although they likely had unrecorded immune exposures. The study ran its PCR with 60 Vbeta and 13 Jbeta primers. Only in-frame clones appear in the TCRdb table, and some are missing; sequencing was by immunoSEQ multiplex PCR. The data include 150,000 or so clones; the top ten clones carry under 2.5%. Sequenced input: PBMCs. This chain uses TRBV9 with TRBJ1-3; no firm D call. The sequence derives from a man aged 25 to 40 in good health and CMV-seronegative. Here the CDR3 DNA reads TGTGCCAGCAGCGTAGAAGCACTCTCCTCTGGAAACACCATATATTTT. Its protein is CASSVEALSSGNTIYF.